This T cell receptor (beta chain) was sequenced during a study of CD8 T cells in acute hepatitis C reinfection. Study findings and constraints: A V04-02/J02-02 clonotype was among under 15 public ones, independent of outcome. Acute resolver, follow-up resolver and acute chronic samples had similar high diversity.

Documented time point: naive CD8 control sorted from an acute-time-point sample. CD3, CD8 and CD45RO antibodies stained cells; a viability dye excluded dead cells. Generated by immunoSEQ multiplex PCR, the TCRdb table keeps only in-frame clones and is missing some. The table lists 30,000 to 45,000 clones, approximately 85% of them singletons. Turning to this clone: Antigen specificity is unknown.

The trim removed 1 base at V and 4 bases at J, leaving 8 bases unmatched. CDR3 length equals 16 residues. CDR1 is SGDLS, CDR2 YYNGEE, per germline. This clonotype originated in a woman between 18 and 29 years old who spontaneously cleared hepatitis C infection. This rearrangement joins TRBV9 to TRBJ2-1; 7 bases map to TRBD2. The sequenced sample was naive CD8+ T cells from PBMCs. DNA of the CDR3: TGTGCCAGCAGCGTAAGGGAGCGGGACCCATACAATGAGCAGTTCTTC. The encoded protein is CASSVRERDPYNEQFF.